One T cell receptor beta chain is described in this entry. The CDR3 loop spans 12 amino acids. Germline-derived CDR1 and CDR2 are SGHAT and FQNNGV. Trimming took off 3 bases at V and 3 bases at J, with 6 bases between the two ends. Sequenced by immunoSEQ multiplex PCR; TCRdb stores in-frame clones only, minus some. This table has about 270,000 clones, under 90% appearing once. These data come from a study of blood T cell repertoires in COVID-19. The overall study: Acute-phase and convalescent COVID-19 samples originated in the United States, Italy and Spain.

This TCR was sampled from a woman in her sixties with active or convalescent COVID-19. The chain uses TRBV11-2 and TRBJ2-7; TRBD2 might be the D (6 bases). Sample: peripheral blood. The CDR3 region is CASSLDYYEQYF. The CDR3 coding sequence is TGTGCCAGCAGCTTGGACTACTACGAGCAGTACTTC.